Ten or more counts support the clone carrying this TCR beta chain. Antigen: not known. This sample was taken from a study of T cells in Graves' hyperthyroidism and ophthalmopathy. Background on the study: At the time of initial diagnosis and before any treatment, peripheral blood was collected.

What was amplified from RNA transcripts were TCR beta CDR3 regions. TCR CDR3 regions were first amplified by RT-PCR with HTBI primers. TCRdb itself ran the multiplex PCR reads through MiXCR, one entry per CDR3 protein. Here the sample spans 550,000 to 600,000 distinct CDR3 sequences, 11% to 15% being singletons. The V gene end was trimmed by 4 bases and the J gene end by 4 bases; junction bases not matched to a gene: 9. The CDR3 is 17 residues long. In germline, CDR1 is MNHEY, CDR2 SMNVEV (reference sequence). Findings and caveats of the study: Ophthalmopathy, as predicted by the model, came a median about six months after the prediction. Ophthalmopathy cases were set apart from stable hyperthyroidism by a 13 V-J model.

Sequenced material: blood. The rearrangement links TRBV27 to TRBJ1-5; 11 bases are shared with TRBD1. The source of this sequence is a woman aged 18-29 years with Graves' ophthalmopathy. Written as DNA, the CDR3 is TGTGCCAGCAGTTCAGGACAGGGGGCAACGGGGAATCAGCCCCAGCATTTT. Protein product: CASSSGQGATGNQPQHF.